Below, 14 T cell receptor beta chains from the same sample are listed, as sequenced in a study of regulatory T cells in long-lasting Graves disease. Researchers made TCR beta libraries by using iRepertoire HTBI primers and running Arm-PCR on CDR3 regions. TCRdb reprocessed the multiplex PCR reads with MiXCR, giving one entry per CDR3 protein. Of 250,000 to 300,000 distinct CDR3 sequences listed, around 18% are singletons. Described time point: newly diagnosed GD, antithyroid drugs for less than 3 months. PBMC-extracted RNA yielded the TCR library. The data were also submitted as part of a second study, on T cells in Graves' hyperthyroidism and ophthalmopathy.

Sequencing used peripheral blood mononuclear cells (PBMCs), obtained at new diagnosis, from a patient treated with antithyroid drugs. The receptors derive from a woman aged 25 to 39 with Graves disease.

The J gene is TRBJ2-1, the V gene TRBV19; weak D call: TRBD1 (6 bases). The CDR3 has 16 amino acids. Trimming left V 3 bases short and J 10 bases short, with 22 bases between. Germline V gene lookup returns CDR1 LNHDA and CDR2 SQIVND (reference sequence). The CDR3 DNA reads TGTGCCAGTAGTATGATCCCCGGGACAAAAGACGGGGAGCAGTTCTTC. It codes for CASSMIPGTKDGEQFF.

This clonotype was recorded once. The rearrangement joins TRBV20-1 to TRBJ2-3; 10 bases fit TRBD1. Germline V CDR1 and CDR2: DFQATT, SNEGSKA (reference sequence). The CDR3 sequence is 14 residues long. J lost 1 base, V lost 6 bases, and 4 bases had no gene match. CDR3 sequence reads: CSANDRGRTDTQYF. The CDR3 bases are TGCAGTGCAAACGACAGGGGGCGCACAGATACGCAGTATTTT.

The chain carries TRBV11-2 and TRBJ2-3; 12 nucleotides agree with TRBD1. Germline-derived CDR1 and CDR2 are SGHAT and FQNNGV. With V trimmed by 1 base and J by 6 bases, 5 bases remained unmatched. The CDR3 totals 16 residues. In DNA, the CDR3 is TGTGCCAGCAGCTTAGGGGACAGGGGGCCGACTGATACGCAGTATTTT. Amino acids: CASSLGDRGPTDTQYF.

This clonotype has more than one count but fewer than ten. This chain links TRBV3-1 with TRBJ1-2, with D possibly TRBD1 on 5 matching bases. The CDR3 sequence is 14 residues long. The V gene's germline CDR1 is LGHDT and CDR2 YNNKEL (reference sequence). Between the trimmed V and J ends, which lost 7 bases and 2 bases, there was a span of 14 bases. CDR3 protein: CASKWGGGNYGYTF. The CDR3 DNA is TGTGCCAGCAAGTGGGGCGGGGGGAACTATGGCTACACCTTC.

The rearrangement links TRBV4-1 to TRBJ1-5, with a tentative D call TRBD1 (5 bases). CDR3 length equals 17 residues. Germline CDR1 reads MGHRA; CDR2 reads YSYEKL. The V end lost 1 base, the J end lost 6 bases, and 19 bases lay between the germline ends. The CDR3 spells CASSQVQGGIVGQPQHF. CDR3 nucleotides: TGCGCCAGCAGCCAAGTGCAGGGCGGGATTGTCGGTCAGCCCCAGCATTTT.

This clonotype was counted at least ten times. The rearrangement joins TRBV5-1 to TRBJ1-3; TRBD1 matches 7 bases. The CDR3 contains 16 residues. CDR1 and CDR2 from the germline V gene are SGHRS and YFSETQ. V was clipped by 0 bases and J by 0 bases; unmatched bases: 3. CDR3 residues: CASSLGAGGSGNTIYF. Written as DNA, the CDR3 is TGCGCCAGCAGCTTGGGGGCAGGGGGCTCTGGAAACACCATATATTTT.

This clonotype came up a few times. The CDR3: CSARDGASPLHF. The CDR3 DNA follows: TGCAGTGCTAGAGATGGGGCTTCACCCCTCCACTTT. The V gene is TRBV20-1, the J gene TRBJ1-6; perhaps TRBD1 as D (5 bases). Germline lookup yields CDR1 DFQATT and CDR2 SNEGSKA (reference sequence). This CDR3 has 12 residues. V lost 0 bases and J lost 9, with 6 bases in between.

The V gene is TRBV29-1, the J gene TRBJ2-2; D is possibly TRBD2 (5 bases). Germline assignment: CDR1 SQVTM and CDR2 ANQGSEA. Between the trimmed V and J ends, which lost 1 base and 4 bases, there was a span of 10 bases. The CDR3 is 14 amino acids. For the CDR3, the DNA is TGCAGCGTTGAAGCTAGCACGGGCACCGGGGAGCTGTTTTTT. Translating it yields CSVEASTGTGELFF.

This clonotype came up many times. The chain links TRBV12-3 or TRBV12-4 to TRBJ1-2; D call uncertain. V was trimmed by 5 bases and J by 8 bases, leaving 12 bases between them. The CDR3 spans 12 residues. The CDR3 sequence: CASSPSAGGYTF. CDR3 coding DNA: TGTGCCAGCAGTCCTTCTGCGGGGGGCTACACCTTC.

This clonotype was detected many times. The J gene is TRBJ2-2, the V gene TRBV20-1; perhaps TRBD2 as D (6 bases). V lost 6 bases, J lost 8 bases, and 10 bases lay in between. This CDR3 has 11 amino acids. The germline V gene encodes CDR1 DFQATT and CDR2 SNEGSKA (reference sequence). This CDR3 reads CSAGGSGELFF. The CDR3 DNA follows: TGCAGTGCGGGGGGTTCGGGGGAGCTGTTTTTT.

This clonotype occurred many times. This chain uses TRBV7-3 with TRBJ2-3; D may be TRBD1 (6 bases). This CDR3 is 15 amino acids long. V lost 4 bases, J lost 1 base, and 12 bases lay in between. Germline lookup yields CDR1 SGHTA and CDR2 FQGTGA. The CDR3 DNA reads TGTGCCAGCAGCTCAAGGGGGACCCGCACAGATACGCAGTATTTT. Amino acids: CASSSRGTRTDTQYF. The full variable domain, in which reference TRBV7-3 and TRBJ2-3 provide the parts outside the CDR3, is GAGVSQTPSNKVTEKGKYVELRCDPISGHTALYWYRQSLGQGPEFLIYFQGTGAADDSGLPNDRFFAVRPEGSVSTLKIQRTERGDSAVYLCASSSRGTRTDTQYFGPGTRLTVL.

The chain is built from TRBV11-1 and TRBJ2-7, with 8 bases lining up with TRBD2. CDR1 and CDR2 from the germline V gene are SGHAT and FQDESV (reference sequence). Unmatched junction bases numbered 12, after V lost 4 bases and J lost 4 bases. The CDR3 covers 16 residues. The CDR3 reads CASSSPGGAGKYEQYF. The CDR3 DNA reads as TGTGCCAGCAGCTCTCCGGGGGGGGCAGGGAAATACGAGCAGTACTTC.

This clonotype appeared many times. The V gene is TRBV29-1, the J gene TRBJ1-1, with D hard to call. V gave up 4 bases and J gave up 7 bases, with 13 bases separating them. The CDR3 has 12 amino acids. Germline V gene sequence: CDR1 SQVTM, CDR2 ANQGSEA. The CDR3 here is CSVVLETFEAFF. CDR3 bases: TGCAGCGTTGTATTAGAGACTTTTGAAGCTTTCTTT.

At least ten counts were recorded for this clonotype. V is TRBV6-1 and J is TRBJ1-5; 8 positions agree with TRBD1. The length of the CDR3 is 16 residues. Per germline, CDR1 MNHNS and CDR2 SASEGT. V trimming: 1 base; J trimming: 7 bases; junction bases outside the gene matches: 9. The CDR3 DNA follows: TGTGCCAGCAGTGAAGACCCAGGGGGCGTAAGCCAGCCCCAGCATTTT. Residues: CASSEDPGGVSQPQHF.